This TCR beta chain stems from a study of blood T cell repertoires in COVID-19. Authors' methods: Amplification from reference gene primers served as the basis for estimated nucleated cell counts. Clones were sequenced by immunoSEQ multiplex PCR, and TCRdb holds only the in-frame ones, with some missing. V, J and clone size reflect that table, while D and trimming were determined from the DNA. This sample has 220,000 or so clones; 75% to 85% occur once, and the top ten carry approximately 8.4%. This CDR3 is built from 16 residues. Germline V CDR1 and CDR2: KGHSH, LQKENI. The J segment lost 3 bases and the V segment lost 3 bases, leaving 9 bases of the junction unmatched.

Sequenced: peripheral blood. The sequence came from an elderly woman with COVID-19, enrolled during active disease. V is TRBV18 and J is TRBJ2-7; 9 bases map to TRBD2. The DNA of the CDR3 is TGTGCCAGCTCACCTCTTAGCGGGGGAGGGTACTACGAGCAGTACTTC. It yields the protein CASSPLSGGGYYEQYF.